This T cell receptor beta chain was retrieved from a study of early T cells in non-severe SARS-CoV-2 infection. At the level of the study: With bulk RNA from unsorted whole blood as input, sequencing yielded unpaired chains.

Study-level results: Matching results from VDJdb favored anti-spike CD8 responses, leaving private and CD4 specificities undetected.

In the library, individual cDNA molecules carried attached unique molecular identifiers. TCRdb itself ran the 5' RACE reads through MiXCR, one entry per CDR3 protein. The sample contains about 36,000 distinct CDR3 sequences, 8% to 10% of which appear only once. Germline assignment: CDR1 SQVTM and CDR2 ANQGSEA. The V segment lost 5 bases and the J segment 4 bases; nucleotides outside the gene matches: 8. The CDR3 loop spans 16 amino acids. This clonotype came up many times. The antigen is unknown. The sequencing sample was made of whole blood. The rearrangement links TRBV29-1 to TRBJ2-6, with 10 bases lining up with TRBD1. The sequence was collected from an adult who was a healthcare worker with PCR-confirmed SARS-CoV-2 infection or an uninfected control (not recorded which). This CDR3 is CSVWDRGSAGANVLTF. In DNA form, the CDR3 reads TGCAGCGTTTGGGACAGGGGTTCGGCAGGGGCCAACGTCCTGACTTTC.